This TCR beta chain is drawn from a study of persistence of HIV-infected CD4 T cells. As for the study in general: Donors were ART-treated; their CMV- and Gag-responding CD4+ T cells were isolated. The study's findings and limits: Compared with CD3/CD28-stimulated cells, CMV- and Gag-responding cells showed lower TCRbeta richness.

Comment on this clone: Its antigen is as yet unknown.

Sequencing used immunoSEQ version 4 in survey mode. Assay used: immunoSEQ multiplex PCR; TCRdb lists only in-frame clones, some missing. This sample carries about 64,000 clones, about 77% of them seen once, and the ten largest clones take 1.7%. The stimulus was an HIV-1 Gag 15-mer peptide pool, about 1 ug/peptide/mL. Memory cells lacking CD40L and CD69 with high CD45RO were sorted. Donors were HIV-1-infected adults who began suppressive ART during chronic infection. CD8+ T cells were removed from PBMCs prior to stimulation. V lost 7 bases, J lost 0 bases, and 7 bases stayed unmatched. The length of the CDR3 is 16 residues. Germline V lookup: CDR1 MDHEN, CDR2 SYDVKM.

The chain has TRBV28 and TRBJ2-3; 10 bases are a match to TRBD2. This TCR was recovered from an adult man with HIV who was CMV-seropositive. The sample consisted of CD4+ T cells sorted from PBMCs after roughly 18-hour stimulation, taken from a patient who received antiretroviral therapy. CDR3 region: CASIGVAGGSTDTQYF. In DNA, the CDR3 is TGTGCCAGCATAGGTGTAGCGGGGGGTAGCACAGATACGCAGTATTTT.